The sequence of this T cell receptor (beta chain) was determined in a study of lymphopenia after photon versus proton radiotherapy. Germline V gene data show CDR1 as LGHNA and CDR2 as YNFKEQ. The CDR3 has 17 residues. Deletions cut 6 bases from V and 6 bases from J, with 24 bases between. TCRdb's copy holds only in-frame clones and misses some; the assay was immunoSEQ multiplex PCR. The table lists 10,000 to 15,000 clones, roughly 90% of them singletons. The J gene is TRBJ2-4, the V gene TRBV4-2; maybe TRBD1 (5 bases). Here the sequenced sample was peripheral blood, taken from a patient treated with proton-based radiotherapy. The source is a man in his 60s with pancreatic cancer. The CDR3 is CASSTWGRGIGVNIQYF. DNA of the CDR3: TGTGCCAGCAGTACCTGGGGCCGCGGAATTGGAGTAAACATTCAGTACTTC.